One sample yielded the 21 T cell receptor beta chains listed below, sequenced in a study of radiation and T cells in renal cell carcinoma. The data were produced by immunoSEQ multiplex PCR, yet TCRdb's version contains in-frame clones alone and is incomplete. This sample carries tens of thousands of clones, 85% of them seen once, and the ten largest clones take 9.4%. Sample time point: blood 4 weeks post-SBRT, at nephrectomy. The sample's treatment: 15 Gy SBRT to primary tumor, nephrectomy 4 weeks later. The input for sequencing was blood, taken from a patient whose treatment included radiotherapy and nephrectomy. The receptors shown here come from a man aged 45-60 years with renal cell carcinoma.

The rearrangement links TRBV19 to TRBJ1-2; 9 nucleotides align to TRBD1. The CDR3 contains 14 residues. Looked up from germline, CDR1 is LNHDA and CDR2 is SQIVND (reference sequence). V was pared by 4 bases and J by 4 bases, with 4 bases of the junction left unmatched. CDR3 in amino acids: CASSRGTGTYGYTF. The CDR3 coding sequence is TGTGCCAGTAGTAGGGGGACAGGGACCTATGGCTACACCTTC.

The chain recombines TRBV5-4 with TRBJ1-2, with 9 bases aligning to TRBD1. The CDR3 extends over 12 amino acids. The J segment lost 5 bases and the V segment lost 9 bases, leaving 5 bases of the junction unmatched. Germline CDR1 is SGHNT and CDR2 is YYREEE (reference sequence). CDR3 region: CATAGTGYGYTF. The CDR3 nucleotides read TGTGCCACCGCCGGGACAGGGTATGGCTACACCTTC.

This chain uses TRBV6-5 with TRBJ1-2; the D gene is possibly TRBD1 (5 bases). The V end was cut by 7 bases, the J end by 7 bases, with 16 bases between. This CDR3 region has 13 residues. Germline-derived CDR1 and CDR2 are MNHEY and SVGAGI. The CDR3 reads CASKTTGGAGYTF. The CDR3 DNA follows: TGTGCCAGCAAAACGACGGGGGGAGCTGGCTACACCTTC.

This chain joins TRBV30 and TRBJ2-1; D might be TRBD2 (6 bases). The germline V gene encodes CDR1 GTSNPN and CDR2 SVGIG (reference sequence). The CDR3 extends over 16 amino acids. With 3 bases removed from V and 3 bases from J, the gap between germline ends came to 18 bases. CDR3 nucleotide sequence: TGTGCCTGGAGGGAAAAGCGGGTACCAATCTACAATGAGCAGTTCTTC. Translating gives CAWREKRVPIYNEQFF.

This sequence joins TRBV4-3 and TRBJ1-5; D possibly corresponds to TRBD1 (5 bases). Trimming took off 0 bases at V and 7 bases at J, with 13 bases between the two ends. CDR3 size: 15 residues. Germline V lookup: CDR1 LGHNA, CDR2 YSLEER. The CDR3 loop is CASSQDGQGGQPQHF. The CDR3 nucleotides read TGCGCCAGCAGCCAAGATGGGCAGGGAGGCCAGCCCCAGCATTTT.

The J gene is TRBJ1-1, the V gene TRBV11-2; D is perhaps TRBD1 (6 bases). The CDR3 totals 15 residues. Trimming cost V 5 bases and J 4 bases, with 17 bases left between them. Germline CDR1 SGHAT, CDR2 FQNNGV. CDR3 nucleotide sequence: TGTGCCAGCAGCCAACGAGACAGGTCCGGCACTGAAGCTTTCTTT. Protein: CASSQRDRSGTEAFF.

This clone was seen more than once but under ten times. The chain uses TRBV4-1 and TRBJ1-1; D remains ambiguous. The CDR3 spans 15 residues. V gave up 4 bases and J gave up 4 bases, with 16 bases separating them. The V gene's germline CDR1 is MGHRA and CDR2 YSYEKL. CDR3 nucleotides: TGCGCCAGCAGCCCTACTACCCTATTGGGCACTGAAGCTTTCTTT. Residues: CASSPTTLLGTEAFF.

This chain links TRBV25-1 with TRBJ1-2; D remains ambiguous. The CDR3 totals 13 residues. In germline, CDR1 is MGHDK, CDR2 SYGVNS. Trimming took off 2 bases at V and 6 bases at J, with 10 bases between the two ends. The CDR3, as DNA: TGTGCCAGCAGTGAACAAGACGATAATGGCTACACCTTC. Translation: CASSEQDDNGYTF.

The chain combines TRBV4-1 with TRBJ2-6; D not certain. The CDR3 extends over 15 amino acids. The V gene lost 1 base and the J gene lost 0 bases, with 4 bases spanning the gap. Looked up from germline, CDR1 is MGHRA and CDR2 is YSYEKL. In DNA form, the CDR3 reads TGCGCCAGCAGCCAAGGCCACTCTGGGGCCAACGTCCTGACTTTC. Translated: CASSQGHSGANVLTF.

This chain uses TRBV4-2 with TRBJ1-5; 8 nucleotides line up with TRBD1. V dropped 0 bases and J dropped 5; count of bases not matched to a gene: 9. Germline assignment: CDR1 LGHNA and CDR2 YNFKEQ. The CDR3 is 17 amino acids. Here the CDR3 DNA reads TGTGCCAGCAGCCAAGATGCGGACAGGGTTGGGTATCAGCCCCAGCATTTT. Protein sequence: CASSQDADRVGYQPQHF.

The rearrangement uses TRBV30 and TRBJ2-3, with TRBD2 matching 8 bases. The length of the CDR3 is 14 residues. With V trimmed by 7 bases and J by 1 base, 7 bases remained unmatched. The germline V gene has CDR1 GTSNPN and CDR2 SVGIG (reference sequence). The CDR3 region is CAFRTSSRTDTQYF. In DNA, the CDR3 is TGTGCCTTCCGGACTAGCTCTCGCACAGATACGCAGTATTTT.

The chain carries TRBV18 and TRBJ2-1, with D unclear. This CDR3 spans 16 amino acids. Between the trimmed V and J ends, which lost 3 bases and 7 bases, there was a span of 19 bases. In germline, CDR1 is KGHSH, CDR2 LQKENI. The CDR3 bases are TGTGCCAGCTCACCGGGCCGGGCGGCTTTGGGTAATGAGCAGTTCTTC. The encoded protein is CASSPGRAALGNEQFF.

The chain links TRBV11-2 to TRBJ2-7; D may be TRBD2 (6 bases). The V end was cut by 5 bases, the J end by 6 bases, with 17 bases between. The CDR3 contains 14 residues. Germline loops: CDR1 SGHAT, CDR2 FQNNGV. CDR3: CASSAGLTSGEQYF. DNA of the CDR3: TGTGCCAGCAGCGCGGGACTCACCTCGGGCGAGCAGTACTTC.

The chain couples TRBV2 to TRBJ2-7; no clear D. The V end was cut by 5 bases, the J end by 11 bases, with 16 bases between. Germline-derived CDR1 and CDR2 are SNHLY and FYNNEI. This CDR3 region has 12 residues. The CDR3 region is CASSRSDGVEYF. Written as DNA, the CDR3 is TGTGCCAGCAGTCGAAGTGACGGTGTTGAGTACTTC.

The rearrangement uses TRBV2 and TRBJ2-7; 9 bases match TRBD1. The CDR3 has 14 residues. J lost 7 bases, V lost 4 bases, and 8 bases had no gene match. CDR1 and CDR2 from the germline V gene are SNHLY and FYNNEI. The CDR3 coding sequence is TGTGCCAGCAGTGCCTCCGGGACAGGGTGGGAGCAGTACTTC. It codes for CASSASGTGWEQYF.

The chain recombines TRBV6-6 with TRBJ2-7; 7 nucleotides line up with TRBD2. The CDR3 sequence is 13 residues long. V was pared by 5 bases and J by 3 bases, with 4 bases of the junction left unmatched. Germline lookup yields CDR1 MNHNY and CDR2 SVGAGI (reference sequence). CDR3 nucleotides: TGTGCCAGCAGTCCGACTAGCCTCTACGAGCAGTACTTC. As protein: CASSPTSLYEQYF.

V gene TRBV27 combines with J gene TRBJ2-7; TRBD2 matches at 10 bases. Per germline, CDR1 MNHEY and CDR2 SMNVEV (reference sequence). The CDR3 runs 15 residues. V shed 2 bases and J 5 bases; nucleotides not matched to a gene: 6. CDR3 region: CASSLGTSGNHEQYF. CDR3 nucleotide sequence: TGTGCCAGCAGTTTAGGAACTAGCGGGAACCACGAGCAGTACTTC.

J is TRBJ1-2 and V is TRBV6-1; possible D gene TRBD1, 5 bases. Deletions cut 2 bases from V and 7 bases from J, with 14 bases between. The germline gives CDR1 MNHNS, CDR2 SASEGT. The CDR3 is 14 amino acids. CDR3 residues: CASSEYGAGRGYTF. Here the CDR3 DNA reads TGTGCCAGCAGTGAATACGGGGCGGGACGTGGCTACACCTTC.

This clone was seen only a few times. The J gene is TRBJ1-5, the V gene TRBV18; D gene ambiguous. Germline loops: CDR1 KGHSH, CDR2 LQKENI. This CDR3 comprises 14 residues. Trimming shortened V by 3 bases and J by 1 base, and 7 bases separated the two germline ends. CDR3 region: CASSPGSSNQPQHF. The DNA for the CDR3 is TGTGCCAGCTCACCGGGGAGCAGCAATCAGCCCCAGCATTTT. The whole variable domain, remainder taken from reference TRBV18 and TRBJ1-5, is NAGVMQNPRHLVRRRGQEARLRCSPMKGHSHVYWYRQLPEEGLKFMVYLQKENIIDESGMPKERFSAEFPKEGPSILRIQQVVRGDSAAYFCASSPGSSNQPQHFGDGTRLSIL.

This sequence joins TRBV27 and TRBJ2-7; D could derive from TRBD1 or TRBD2 (6 bases each). The germline V gene encodes CDR1 MNHEY and CDR2 SMNVEV (reference sequence). V shed 5 bases and J shed 2 bases, with 16 bases lying between them. The length of the CDR3 is 15 residues. CDR3 nucleotide sequence: TGTGCCAGCAGTCCACGTACGGGGGCAGCCTACGAGCAGTACTTC. It codes for CASSPRTGAAYEQYF.

The rearrangement links TRBV4-1 to TRBJ2-4; possible D gene TRBD1, 7 bases. Germline V gene lookup returns CDR1 MGHRA and CDR2 YSYEKL. The CDR3 has 16 amino acids. Trimming took 2 bases from V and 7 from J, leaving 18 bases between them. The CDR3 nucleotides are TGCGCCAGCAGCCAATCCGACAGGGCCGGAGGGAACATTCAGTACTTC. Protein: CASSQSDRAGGNIQYF.